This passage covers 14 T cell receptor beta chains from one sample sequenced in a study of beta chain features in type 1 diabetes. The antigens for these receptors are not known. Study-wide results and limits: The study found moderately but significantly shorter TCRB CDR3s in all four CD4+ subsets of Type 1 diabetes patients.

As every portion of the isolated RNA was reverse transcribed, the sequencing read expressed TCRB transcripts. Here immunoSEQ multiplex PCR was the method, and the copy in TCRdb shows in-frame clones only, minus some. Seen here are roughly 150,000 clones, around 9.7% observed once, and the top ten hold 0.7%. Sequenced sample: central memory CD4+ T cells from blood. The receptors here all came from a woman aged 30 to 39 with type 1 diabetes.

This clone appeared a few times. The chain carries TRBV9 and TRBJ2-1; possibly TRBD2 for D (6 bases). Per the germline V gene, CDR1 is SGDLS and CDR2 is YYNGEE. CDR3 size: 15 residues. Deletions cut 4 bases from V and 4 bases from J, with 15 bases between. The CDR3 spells CASSSEGLAYNEQFF. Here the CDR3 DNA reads TGTGCCAGCAGCTCCGAGGGACTGGCTTACAATGAGCAGTTCTTC.

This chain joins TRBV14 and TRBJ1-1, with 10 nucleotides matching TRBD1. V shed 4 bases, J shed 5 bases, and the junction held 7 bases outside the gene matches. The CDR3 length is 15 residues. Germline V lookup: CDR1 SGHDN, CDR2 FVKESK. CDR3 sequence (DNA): TGTGCCAGCAGCCCCCGGACAGGGGGGAATACTGAAGCTTTCTTT. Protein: CASSPRTGGNTEAFF.

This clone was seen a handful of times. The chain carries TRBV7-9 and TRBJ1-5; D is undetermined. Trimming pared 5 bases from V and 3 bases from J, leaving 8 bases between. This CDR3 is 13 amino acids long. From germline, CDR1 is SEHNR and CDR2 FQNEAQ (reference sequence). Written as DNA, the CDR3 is TGTGCCAGCAGCCCCGGGGACAATCAGCCCCAGCATTTT. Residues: CASSPGDNQPQHF.

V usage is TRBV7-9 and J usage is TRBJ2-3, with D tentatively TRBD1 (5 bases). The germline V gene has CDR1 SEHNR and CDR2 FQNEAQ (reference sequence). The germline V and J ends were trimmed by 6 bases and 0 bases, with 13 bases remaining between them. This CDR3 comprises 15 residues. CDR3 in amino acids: CASRGHSVSTDTQYF. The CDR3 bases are TGTGCCAGCAGGGGGCACTCCGTTAGCACAGATACGCAGTATTTT.

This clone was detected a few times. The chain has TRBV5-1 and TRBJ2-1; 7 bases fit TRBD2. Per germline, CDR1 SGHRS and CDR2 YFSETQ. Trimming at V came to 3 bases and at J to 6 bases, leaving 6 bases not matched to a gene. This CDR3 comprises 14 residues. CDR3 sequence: CASSSGGPGNEQFF. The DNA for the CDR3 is TGCGCCAGCAGCTCGGGAGGACCGGGCAATGAGCAGTTCTTC.

The CDR3 is CAWRSYGELFF. CDR3 in DNA: TGTGCCTGGAGGTCTTACGGGGAGCTGTTTTTT. The gene calls are TRBV30 and TRBJ2-2; D gene uncertain. V dropped 3 bases and J dropped 7 bases, with 6 bases sitting between them. The germline V gene encodes CDR1 GTSNPN and CDR2 SVGIG (reference sequence). The CDR3 has 11 residues.

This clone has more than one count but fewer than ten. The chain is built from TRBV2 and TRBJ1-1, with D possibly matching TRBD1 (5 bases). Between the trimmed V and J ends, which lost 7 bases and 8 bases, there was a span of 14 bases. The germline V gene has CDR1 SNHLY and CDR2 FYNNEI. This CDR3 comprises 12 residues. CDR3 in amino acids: CASILGGTEAFF. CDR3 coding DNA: TGTGCCAGCATACTGGGGGGGACGGAAGCTTTCTTT. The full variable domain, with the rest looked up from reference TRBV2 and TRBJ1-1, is EPEVTQTPSHQVTQMGQEVILRCVPISNHLYFYWYRQILGQKVEFLVSFYNNEISEKSEIFDDQFSVERPDGSNFTLKIRSTKLEDSAMYFCASILGGTEAFFGQGTRLTVV.

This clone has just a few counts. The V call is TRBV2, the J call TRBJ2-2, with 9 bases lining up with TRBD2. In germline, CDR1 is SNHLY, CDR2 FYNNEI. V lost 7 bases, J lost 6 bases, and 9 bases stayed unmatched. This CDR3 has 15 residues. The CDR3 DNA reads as TGTGCCAGCACTCCTAGCGGGATCGTGGCCGGGGAGCTGTTTTTT. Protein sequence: CASTPSGIVAGELFF.

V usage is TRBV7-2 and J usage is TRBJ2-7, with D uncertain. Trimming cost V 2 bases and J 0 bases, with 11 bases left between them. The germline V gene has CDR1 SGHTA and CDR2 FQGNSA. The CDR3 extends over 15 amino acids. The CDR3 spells CASSLFPGVSYEQYF. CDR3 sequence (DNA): TGTGCCAGCAGCTTATTTCCAGGTGTCTCCTACGAGCAGTACTTC.

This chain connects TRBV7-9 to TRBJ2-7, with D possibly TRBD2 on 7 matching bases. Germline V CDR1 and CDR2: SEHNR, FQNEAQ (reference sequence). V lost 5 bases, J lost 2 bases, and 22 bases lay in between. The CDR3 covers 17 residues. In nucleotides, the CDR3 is TGTGCCAGCAGCAGCGCAGGGGACTATACCGCGCCCTACGAGCAGTACTTC. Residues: CASSSAGDYTAPYEQYF.

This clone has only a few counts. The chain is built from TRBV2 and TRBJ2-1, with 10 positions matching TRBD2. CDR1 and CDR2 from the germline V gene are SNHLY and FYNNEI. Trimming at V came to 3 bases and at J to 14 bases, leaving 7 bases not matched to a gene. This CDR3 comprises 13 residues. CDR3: CASSEVIAGGKFF. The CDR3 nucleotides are TGTGCCAGCAGTGAGGTTATAGCGGGAGGCAAGTTCTTC. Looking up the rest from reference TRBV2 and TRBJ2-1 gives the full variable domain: EPEVTQTPSHQVTQMGQEVILRCVPISNHLYFYWYRQILGQKVEFLVSFYNNEISEKSEIFDDQFSVERPDGSNFTLKIRSTKLEDSAMYFCASSEVIAGGKFFGPGTRLTVL.

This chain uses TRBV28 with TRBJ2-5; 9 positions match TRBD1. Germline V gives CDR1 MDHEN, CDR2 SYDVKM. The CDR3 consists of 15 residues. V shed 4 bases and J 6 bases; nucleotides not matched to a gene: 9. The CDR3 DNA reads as TGTGCCAGCAGTTCTCCGGGACAGGGCGCGCAGACCCAGTACTTC. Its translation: CASSSPGQGAQTQYF.

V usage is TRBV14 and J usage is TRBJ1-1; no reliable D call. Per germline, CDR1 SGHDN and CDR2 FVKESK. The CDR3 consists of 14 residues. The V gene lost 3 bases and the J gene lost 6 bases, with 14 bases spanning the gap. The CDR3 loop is CASSHDGHRAEAFF. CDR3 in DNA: TGTGCCAGCAGCCATGATGGTCATCGGGCTGAAGCTTTCTTT.

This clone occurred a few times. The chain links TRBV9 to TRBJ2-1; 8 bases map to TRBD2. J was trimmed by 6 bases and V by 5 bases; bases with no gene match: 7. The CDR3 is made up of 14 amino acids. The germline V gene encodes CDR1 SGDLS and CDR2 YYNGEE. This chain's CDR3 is CASRGTSVINEQFF. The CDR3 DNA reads TGTGCCAGCAGGGGGACTAGTGTTATCAATGAGCAGTTCTTC.